This T cell receptor beta chain was recorded in a study of technical replicates of blood from a handful of donors. Germline V gives CDR1 MGHRA, CDR2 YSYEKL. Trimming shortened V by 3 bases and J by 1 base, and 9 bases separated the two germline ends. This CDR3 has 14 amino acids. Profiling relied on immunoSEQ multiplex PCR, and the TCRdb table lists in-frame clones only, not all of them. This repertoire shows around 50,000 clones, around 96% found once; its top ten account for about 0.37%. The sequenced material came from T cells isolated from PBMCs. The sequence came from a human donor in good health. The genes are TRBV4-1 and TRBJ1-1; D call uncertain. The CDR3 spells CASSQYGGNTEAFF. DNA for the CDR3: TGCGCCAGCAGCCAGTACGGCGGGAACACTGAAGCTTTCTTT.